A single sample is the source of the 21 T cell receptor beta chains below, sequenced in a study of CXCR3-negative and CXCR3-positive naive CD8 T cells. Broader study findings: When CXCR3-positive naive cells were set against CXCR3-negative naive cells, the former had more hydrophobic TRB CDR3s.

With UMI labels, 5' RACE was used to prepare the TRB cDNA libraries. TCRdb reprocessed the 5' RACE reads and reports one entry per CDR3 protein, with no DNA. The sample table includes over 150,000 distinct CDR3 sequences. For these TCRs, the target antigens are not known. The sequenced material came from naive CXCR3+ CD8+ T cells from blood. Subset defined: CD45RO-CCR7+CD27+CD95- naive CD8+ T cells expressing CXCR3 (TNR3+). Receptors were obtained from a human donor in good health. Some clones in this sample may be carry-over from other donors' samples.

V usage is TRBV28 and J usage is TRBJ2-3; absent DNA, TCRdb's TRBD1 call cannot be checked. Per germline, CDR1 MDHEN and CDR2 SYDVKM. The CDR3 totals 14 residues. The CDR3 is CASTTGRWTDTQYF.

The V call is TRBV15, the J call TRBJ2-5; TCRdb's D gene call, TRBD1, goes unchecked for lack of DNA. Germline V gives CDR1 LNHNV, CDR2 YYDKDF (reference sequence). The length of the CDR3 is 19 residues. This chain's CDR3 is CATSRDLVDAGGLRETQYF.

The chain links TRBV29-1 to TRBJ2-7. The CDR3 extends over 11 amino acids. Germline V CDR1 and CDR2: SQVTM, ANQGSEA. The CDR3: CSVEEEYEQYF.

The chain couples TRBV2 to TRBJ2-7; TCRdb returns TRBD1, unconfirmable since there is no DNA. CDR1 and CDR2 (germline): SNHLY, FYNNEI. The CDR3 runs 13 residues. The CDR3 loop is CASRETGSYEQYF.

The chain joins TRBV28 to TRBJ2-2; TCRdb calls TRBD1, which cannot be checked without DNA. The CDR3 has 15 residues. Per germline, CDR1 MDHEN and CDR2 SYDVKM. CDR3 in amino acids: CASSLRGPRTGELFF. Complete variable domain (other parts from reference TRBV28 and TRBJ2-2): DVKVTQSSRYLVKRTGEKVFLECVQDMDHENMFWYRQDPGLGLRLIYFSYDVKMKEKGDIPEGYSVSREKKERFSLILESASTNQTSMYLCASSLRGPRTGELFFGEGSRLTVL.

The chain is built from TRBV28 and TRBJ1-5. The CDR3 consists of 12 residues. CDR1 is MDHEN and CDR2 is SYDVKM in the germline V gene. The CDR3 reads CASSPGGQPQHF.

The rearrangement links TRBV6-2 or TRBV6-3 to TRBJ1-1; the TRBD1 assignment by TCRdb is unverifiable without DNA. This CDR3 contains 15 residues. The germline V gene has CDR1 MNHEY and CDR2 SVGEGT. The CDR3 sequence is CASSYAGTGGFEAFF.

The rearrangement joins TRBV4-1 to TRBJ1-1. The CDR3 covers 16 residues. Germline CDR1 and CDR2: MGHRA and YSYEKL. CDR3: CASSQVRAQMNTEAFF.

The chain recombines TRBV11-2 with TRBJ2-3; there is no DNA to check the TCRdb D call of TRBD2. CDR3 length: 14 amino acids. Germline values: CDR1 SGHAT, CDR2 FQNNGV. CDR3 amino acids: CASRAGREKDTQYF.

The chain links TRBV5-1 to TRBJ2-1; TCRdb reports TRBD1, a call that lacks DNA to check it against. The CDR3 spans 15 residues. Germline CDR1 reads SGHRS; CDR2 reads YFSETQ. This chain's CDR3 is CASSGGTGTYNEQFF.

V is TRBV7-9 and J is TRBJ2-1; TCRdb reports TRBD1, a call that lacks DNA to check it against. Germline V gives CDR1 SEHNR, CDR2 FQNEAQ (reference sequence). The CDR3 is 14 amino acids. CDR3 sequence: CASSGRDSYNEQFF.

V and J are TRBV5-1 and TRBJ2-1; as DNA is missing, the TRBD1 call by TCRdb cannot be tested. The CDR3 is made up of 11 amino acids. CDR1 is SGHRS and CDR2 is YFSETQ in the germline V gene. CDR3 loop: CASTRGDEQFF. The whole variable domain, remainder taken from reference TRBV5-1 and TRBJ2-1, is KAGVTQTPRYLIKTRGQQVTLSCSPISGHRSVSWYQQTPGQGLQFLFEYFSETQRNKGNFPGRFSGRQFSNSRSEMNVSTLELGDSALYLCASTRGDEQFFGPGTRLTVL.

This chain joins TRBV4-3 and TRBJ1-1; the TRBD1 assignment by TCRdb is unverifiable without DNA. This CDR3 contains 14 residues. CDR1 LGHNA and CDR2 YSLEER come from the germline V gene. This CDR3 is CASSHGQGNTEAFF.

The rearrangement uses TRBV27 and TRBJ1-5; TCRdb proposes TRBD1, but this gene call is untestable without DNA. CDR1 and CDR2 from the germline V gene are MNHEY and SMNVEV (reference sequence). The CDR3 sequence is 15 residues long. The CDR3 region is CASSLKAGFFQPQHF.

This chain uses TRBV28 with TRBJ2-1; TCRdb selects TRBD2, and the lack of DNA leaves this call unchecked. CDR3 length: 16 amino acids. Germline V CDR1 and CDR2: MDHEN, SYDVKM. The chain's CDR3 is CASSLLARGLYNEQFF.

This chain uses TRBV21-1 with TRBJ1-1; lacking DNA, the TRBD1 call made by TCRdb goes unchecked. TRBV21-1 is a pseudogene. This CDR3 region has 15 residues. The CDR3 sequence is CASSKFPGQLLEAFF.

The chain links TRBV5-6 to TRBJ2-3; TCRdb picks TRBD2, but there is no DNA to check that call. CDR3 length: 15 amino acids. The V gene's germline CDR1 is SGHDT and CDR2 YYEEEE. CDR3: CASSLVRGATDTQYF.

The chain employs TRBV20-1 and TRBJ2-7; TCRdb designates TRBD1, a call that cannot be tested without DNA. This CDR3 has 18 amino acids. Germline V gives CDR1 DFQATT, CDR2 SNEGSKA (reference sequence). This chain's CDR3 is CSARDGTGPNPRNDEQYF.

The CDR3 here is CSVGSWGGDYNEQFF. The V call is TRBV29-1, the J call TRBJ2-1; lacking DNA, the TRBD1 call made by TCRdb goes unchecked. Germline loops: CDR1 SQVTM, CDR2 ANQGSEA. This CDR3 has 15 residues.

This chain links TRBV7-2 with TRBJ2-7; without DNA, the TCRdb call of TRBD1 cannot be checked. CDR3 size: 12 residues. Germline V lookup: CDR1 SGHTA, CDR2 FQGNSA. The CDR3 sequence: CASSRTGSEQYF. Full variable domain (outside the CDR3, taken from reference TRBV7-2 and TRBJ2-7): GAGVSQSPSNKVTEKGKDVELRCDPISGHTALYWYRQSLGQGLEFLIYFQGNSAPDKSGLPSDRFSAERTGGSVSTLTIQRTQQEDSAVYLCASSRTGSEQYFGPGTRLTVT.

The chain joins TRBV10-2 to TRBJ2-1; TCRdb designates TRBD2, a call that cannot be tested without DNA. The CDR3 length is 13 residues. In germline, CDR1 is WSHSY, CDR2 SAAADI. The chain's CDR3 is CASSDGRANEQFF.